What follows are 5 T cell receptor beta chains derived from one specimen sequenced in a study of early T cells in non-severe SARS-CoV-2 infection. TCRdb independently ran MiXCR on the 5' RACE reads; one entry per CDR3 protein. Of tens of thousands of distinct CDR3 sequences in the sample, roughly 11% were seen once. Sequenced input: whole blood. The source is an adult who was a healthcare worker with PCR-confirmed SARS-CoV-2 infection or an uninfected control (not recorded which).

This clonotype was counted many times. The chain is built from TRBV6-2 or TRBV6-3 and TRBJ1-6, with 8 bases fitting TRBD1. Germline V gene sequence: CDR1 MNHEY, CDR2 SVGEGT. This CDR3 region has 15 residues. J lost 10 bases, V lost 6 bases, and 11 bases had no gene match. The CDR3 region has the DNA TGTGCCAGCAGCTTAGGACAGGGTTATCGGTCACCCCTCCACTTT. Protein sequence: CASSLGQGYRSPLHF.

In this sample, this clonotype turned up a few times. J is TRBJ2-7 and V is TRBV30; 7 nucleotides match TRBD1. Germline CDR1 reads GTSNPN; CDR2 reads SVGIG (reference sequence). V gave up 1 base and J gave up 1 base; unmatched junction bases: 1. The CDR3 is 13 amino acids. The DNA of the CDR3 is TGTGCCTGGAGTGAGACAGGGTCCTACGAGCAGTACTTC. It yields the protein CAWSETGSYEQYF.

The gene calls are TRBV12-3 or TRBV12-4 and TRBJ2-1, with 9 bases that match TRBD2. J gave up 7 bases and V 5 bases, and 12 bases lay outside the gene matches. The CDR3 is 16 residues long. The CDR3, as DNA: TGTGCCAGCAGTATAAGCGGGGGGCCCCGGGGGAATGAGCAGTTCTTC. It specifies CASSISGGPRGNEQFF.

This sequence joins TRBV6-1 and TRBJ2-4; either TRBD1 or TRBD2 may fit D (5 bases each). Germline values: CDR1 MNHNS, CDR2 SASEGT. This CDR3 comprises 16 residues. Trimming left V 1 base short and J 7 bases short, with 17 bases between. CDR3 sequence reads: CASSEDSGTPGNIQYF. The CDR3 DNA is TGTGCCAGCAGTGAAGATTCCGGGACCCCCGGTAACATTCAGTACTTC.

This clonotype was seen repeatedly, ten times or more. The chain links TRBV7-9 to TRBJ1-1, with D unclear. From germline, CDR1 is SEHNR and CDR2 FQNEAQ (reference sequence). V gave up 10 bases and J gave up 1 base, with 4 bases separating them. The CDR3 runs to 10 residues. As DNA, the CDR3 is TGTGCCATCTCGAACACTGAAGCTTTCTTT. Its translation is CAISNTEAFF.